The next 17 T cell receptor beta chains were all read from a single sample in a study of T cell responses to AZD1222 COVID-19 vaccine. TCRdb's table, derived via immunoSEQ multiplex PCR, lists solely in-frame clones and lacks some. The sample shows about 82,000 clones, 90% of them seen only once. The sample was peripheral blood, taken on day 0 of AZD1222 vaccination. The receptor source for this set is an adult in good health.

This chain connects TRBV2 to TRBJ1-2, with D unclear. V was cut by 3 bases and J by 4 bases, with 12 bases left in between. This CDR3 is built from 14 residues. The germline V gene has CDR1 SNHLY and CDR2 FYNNEI. CDR3 sequence reads: CASSEGGKGYGYTF. The CDR3 DNA follows: TGTGCCAGCAGTGAGGGAGGAAAGGGCTATGGCTACACCTTC.

The chain combines TRBV18 with TRBJ1-5; D unresolved. This CDR3 contains 14 residues. The V end was cut by 3 bases, the J end by 4 bases, with 10 bases between. In germline, CDR1 is KGHSH, CDR2 LQKENI. CDR3 sequence: CASSPKDGNQPQHF. CDR3 sequence (DNA): TGTGCCAGCTCACCCAAAGACGGGAATCAGCCCCAGCATTTT.

The chain recombines TRBV7-2 with TRBJ1-1; 7 bases map to TRBD1. V lost 4 bases to trimming and J lost 0 bases; unmatched junction nucleotides: 2. Germline CDR1 SGHTA, CDR2 FQGNSA. CDR3 length: 14 amino acids. The CDR3 is CASSSDRVNTEAFF. The CDR3 nucleotides are TGTGCCAGCAGCTCCGACAGGGTGAACACTGAAGCTTTCTTT.

This chain links TRBV3-1 (or the pseudogene TRBV3-2) with TRBJ1-3; no definite D call. The germline gives CDR1 LGHDT, CDR2 YNNKEL (reference sequence). The CDR3 consists of 11 residues. V was shortened by 2 bases and J by 6 bases, with 2 bases between the two germline ends. CDR3 DNA sequence: TGTGCCAGCAGCCAAATAAACACCATATATTTT. Its protein is CASSQINTIYF.

The gene calls are TRBV2 and TRBJ1-5, with 9 bases identical to TRBD1. This CDR3 contains 15 residues. J lost 6 bases, V lost 2 bases, and 5 bases had no gene match. Germline values: CDR1 SNHLY, CDR2 FYNNEI. The CDR3 protein is CASSEMGQGGQPQHF. The CDR3, as DNA: TGTGCCAGCAGTGAAATGGGACAGGGTGGTCAGCCCCAGCATTTT.

The genes are TRBV5-4 and TRBJ1-2; 7 bases align to TRBD1. CDR3 length equals 14 residues. Germline V CDR1 and CDR2: SGHNT, YYREEE (reference sequence). Losses at the gene ends were 3 bases for V and 0 bases for J; bases not matched to a gene: 2. The CDR3, as DNA: TGTGCCAGCAGCTCGGGACAGCCTAACTATGGCTACACCTTC. Translating it yields CASSSGQPNYGYTF.

This chain joins TRBV9 and TRBJ1-3; tentatively, D is TRBD1 (5 bases). V was trimmed by 0 bases and J by 6 bases, leaving 10 bases between them. The CDR3 has 14 residues. CDR1 is SGDLS and CDR2 is YYNGEE in the germline V gene. The CDR3 here is CASSVDPGQNTIYF. The DNA for the CDR3 is TGTGCCAGCAGCGTAGACCCAGGGCAAAACACCATATATTTT.

The chain links TRBV5-1 to TRBJ1-1; 9 bases map to TRBD1. The CDR3 runs 15 residues. With V trimmed by 7 bases and J by 4 bases, 11 bases remained unmatched. Looked up from germline, CDR1 is SGHRS and CDR2 is YFSETQ. Written as DNA, the CDR3 is TGCGCCAGCTCCCCTACAGGGGGCCTAGTCACTGAAGCTTTCTTT. Amino acid sequence: CASSPTGGLVTEAFF.

In DNA, the CDR3 is TGTGCCAGCAGCCTTTCGACAGGGGACCTGCCCTATGGCTACACCTTC. Its protein product is CASSLSTGDLPYGYTF. The gene calls are TRBV5-4 and TRBJ1-2; 8 bases fit TRBD1. This CDR3 has 16 residues. Germline-derived CDR1 and CDR2 are SGHNT and YYREEE (reference sequence). V shed 4 bases and J 4 bases; nucleotides not matched to a gene: 12.

The V call is TRBV6-5, the J call TRBJ2-7; D gene uncertain. Germline CDR1 reads MNHEY; CDR2 reads SVGAGI. The CDR3 extends over 11 amino acids. V was trimmed by 2 bases and J by 7 bases, leaving 6 bases between them. CDR3 protein: CASSYREEQYF. CDR3 nucleotides: TGTGCCAGCAGTTACAGAGAAGAGCAGTACTTC.

This chain's CDR3 is CASSQGGTSYNEQFF. For the CDR3, the DNA is TGTGCCAGCAGTCAGGGGGGTACCTCCTACAATGAGCAGTTCTTC. J is TRBJ2-1 and V is TRBV5-6, with D maybe TRBD1 (7 bases). V gave up 5 bases and J gave up 0 bases, with 12 bases separating them. CDR1 and CDR2 from the germline V gene are SGHDT and YYEEEE. The CDR3 extends over 15 amino acids.

The rearrangement uses TRBV14 and TRBJ2-3; D may match TRBD1 or TRBD2 (5 bases each). Trimming stripped 1 base from V and 4 bases from J, with 9 bases between. Germline lookup yields CDR1 SGHDN and CDR2 FVKESK. This CDR3 contains 14 residues. The CDR3, as DNA: TGTGCCAGCAGCCAAGGAGGGGTCGCAGATACGCAGTATTTT. This codes for CASSQGGVADTQYF.

J is TRBJ1-5 and V is TRBV7-9; TRBD1 aligns across 7 bases. The CDR3 is 16 amino acids. The germline CDR1 and CDR2 sequences are SEHNR and FQNEAQ (reference sequence). The V segment lost 0 bases and the J segment 3 bases; nucleotides outside the gene matches: 5. The CDR3 here is CASSLAGGGINQPQHF. CDR3 DNA: TGTGCCAGCAGCTTAGCAGGGGGCGGTATCAATCAGCCCCAGCATTTT.

The chain links TRBV6-5 to TRBJ1-2; D possibly corresponds to TRBD1 (6 bases). There are 13 residues in the CDR3. Germline lookup yields CDR1 MNHEY and CDR2 SVGAGI. Trimming stripped 4 bases from V and 2 bases from J, with 8 bases between. The CDR3 reads CASSFDRNYGYTF. The CDR3 bases are TGTGCCAGCAGTTTCGACAGGAACTATGGCTACACCTTC.

This rearrangement joins TRBV28 to TRBJ1-2; D unresolved. Trimming removed 10 bases from V and 5 bases from J, with 17 bases in between. CDR1 and CDR2 from the germline V gene are MDHEN and SYDVKM. The CDR3 has 13 amino acids. The CDR3 is CATIDGKGYGYTF. In nucleotides, the CDR3 is TGTGCCACAATAGACGGGAAGGGATATGGCTACACCTTC.

The rearrangement links TRBV19 to TRBJ2-7; D gene ambiguous. Per germline, CDR1 LNHDA and CDR2 SQIVND (reference sequence). This CDR3 is built from 12 residues. The V end lost 8 bases, the J end lost 3 bases, and 11 bases lay between the germline ends. The DNA of the CDR3 is TGTGCCAGTCTAGGACCGGGCTACGAGCAGTACTTC. Protein product: CASLGPGYEQYF.

The sample holds one count of this clone. CDR3 in amino acids: CASSVVPDETIYGYTF. The CDR3 DNA follows: TGTGCCAGCAGCGTAGTCCCCGATGAAACTATTTATGGCTACACCTTC. The rearrangement joins TRBV9 to TRBJ1-2; D not resolved. Trimming left V 0 bases short and J 5 bases short, with 17 bases between. Germline CDR1 reads SGDLS; CDR2 reads YYNGEE. CDR3 length equals 16 residues.